This T cell receptor (beta chain) was profiled in a study of naive and memory T cell subsets. This clonotype was counted only a few times. The germline V gene has CDR1 LNHDA and CDR2 SQIVND (reference sequence). The CDR3 covers 14 residues. J lost 8 bases, V lost 6 bases, and 9 bases had no gene match. Ligated cDNA underwent four rounds of PCR with nested alpha and beta constant region primers and SP2. TCRdb called the 5' RACE reads again in MiXCR, with one record for every CDR3 protein. The sample comprises approximately 58,000 distinct CDR3 sequences, around 7.7% of which are singletons, and around 9.6% rests with the top ten. An oligonucleotide containing a UMI was ligated to the 3' end of TCR cDNA. Whole-blood samples were approximately 2.6 ml of peripheral blood from healthy adult volunteers.

The receptor comes from a male donor in good health. The chain is built from TRBV19 and TRBJ1-4, with 7 bases fitting TRBD1. CDR3 DNA sequence: TGTGCCAGTAGCACTCAGGGGGTCGGAGAAAAACTGTTTTTT. It encodes CASSTQGVGEKLFF.